This T cell receptor (beta chain) was retrieved from a study of a mutant IDH1 vaccine in newly diagnosed glioma. Study results and limitations: A vaccine-induced immune response developed in about 93% of the patients.

Time point meaning: baseline, week 1 (first vaccination visit). Treatment described: pre-vaccination baseline after standard-of-care therapy. The junction had 2 bases not matched to a gene; V was cut back by 8 bases and J by 4 bases. Germline CDR1 MRHNA, CDR2 SNTAGT. The CDR3 loop spans 13 amino acids. Repertoires were generated with immunoSEQ multiplex PCR, while TCRdb's copy carries only in-frame clones and drops some. The table has tens of thousands of clones, around 78% seen once. A remark on this clone: Its antigen is not known.

The chain uses TRBV6-4 and TRBJ2-6; TRBD1 agrees at 7 bases. The sequences come from PBMCs, collected from a glioma patient treated with radiotherapy, temozolomide or both. This clonotype was sampled from a man in his forties with glioma. Some clones in this sample may be carry-over from other donors' samples. The CDR3 loop is CASGTDGANVLTF. The CDR3 DNA is TGTGCCAGCGGGACAGACGGGGCCAACGTCCTGACTTTC.